The 31 T cell receptor beta chains below come from one sample, sequenced in a study of cytomegalovirus exposure and HLA in healthy donors (dated by TCRdb to about 2017). Library prep was done by the immunoSEQ multiplex PCR assay. Entries here come from immuneACCESS through TCRdb and include only in-frame sequences with V and J called. Some clones fail to appear in such tables; in the studies checked, an unresolved V gene covers under half of the shortfall, and the cause of the remainder is unknown. The table for this sample lists approximately 100,000 clones; roughly 89% of them were counted only once. The ten largest clonotypes hold 3.9% of the sample. The specimen was PBMCs. The origin of the receptors is a woman younger than 45 in good health and CMV-seronegative.

V usage is TRBV9 and J usage is TRBJ2-3; tentative D call: TRBD2 (7 bases). V was pared by 2 bases and J by 4 bases, with 20 bases between. In germline, CDR1 is SGDLS, CDR2 YYNGEE. This CDR3 is built from 17 residues. Here the CDR3 reads CASSVSGGPGLSDTQYF. The CDR3 DNA sequence: TGTGCCAGCAGCGTCTCCGGGGGGCCTGGACTCTCAGATACGCAGTATTTT.

This rearrangement joins TRBV28 to TRBJ2-3, with D possibly being TRBD1 (7 bases). V was shortened by 2 bases and J by 4 bases, with 16 bases between the two germline ends. CDR3 length: 16 residues. Germline CDR1 MDHEN, CDR2 SYDVKM. This chain's CDR3 is CASSLPAQGRSDTQYF. Here the CDR3 DNA reads TGTGCCAGCAGTTTACCGGCACAGGGGAGGTCAGATACGCAGTATTTT.

The chain uses TRBV29-1 and TRBJ1-5; D gene unclear. The V and J ends lost 4 bases and 0 bases respectively, with 10 bases between them. The CDR3 is made up of 14 amino acids. The germline V gene has CDR1 SQVTM and CDR2 ANQGSEA. The CDR3 spells CSVVSGFSNQPQHF. The CDR3 nucleotides read TGCAGCGTTGTATCCGGGTTTAGCAATCAGCCCCAGCATTTT.

The J gene is TRBJ2-7, the V gene TRBV6-5; TRBD2 is a possible D gene (5 bases). Trimming took off 6 bases at V and 0 bases at J, with 12 bases between the two ends. The V gene's germline CDR1 is MNHEY and CDR2 SVGAGI. This CDR3 has 14 residues. CDR3 nucleotide sequence: TGTGCCAGCAGAAAGCGGACGGTCTCCTACGAGCAGTACTTC. Translated, it gives CASRKRTVSYEQYF.

A single count supports this clone. The genes are TRBV7-9 and TRBJ1-1; D not certain. The CDR3 sequence is 14 residues long. CDR1 is SEHNR, CDR2 FQNEAQ, per germline (reference sequence). Trimming shortened V by 4 bases and J by 1 base, and 10 bases separated the two germline ends. The CDR3 loop is CASSSRAGNTEAFF. For the CDR3, the DNA is TGTGCCAGCAGCTCTAGGGCGGGGAACACTGAAGCTTTCTTT.

The chain carries TRBV7-9 and TRBJ2-2; 9 bases agree with TRBD2. From germline, CDR1 is SEHNR and CDR2 FQNEAQ (reference sequence). V lost 1 base to trimming and J lost 6 bases; unmatched junction nucleotides: 0. The CDR3 spans 14 residues. The CDR3 sequence is CASSLGLAAGELFF. The CDR3 bases are TGTGCCAGCAGCTTAGGACTAGCGGCCGGGGAGCTGTTTTTT.

The rearrangement joins TRBV27 to TRBJ2-1; the D is unclear. Germline values: CDR1 MNHEY, CDR2 SMNVEV (reference sequence). This CDR3 contains 17 residues. V lost 5 bases to trimming and J lost 6 bases, with 23 bases between them. DNA of the CDR3: TGTGCCAGCAGTCCCAATGGTGCGCCCCTCCACCTCAATGAGCAGTTCTTC. Its protein product is CASSPNGAPLHLNEQFF.

This chain joins TRBV2 and TRBJ2-7; TRBD2 might be the D (7 bases). The CDR3 is 13 amino acids. Trimming removed 11 bases at V and 3 bases at J, with 17 bases between. Germline values: CDR1 SNHLY, CDR2 FYNNEI. The CDR3 loop is CAGGGSPDYEQYF. In nucleotides, the CDR3 is TGTGCCGGGGGCGGGAGCCCTGACTACGAGCAGTACTTC.

The chain links TRBV7-6 to TRBJ2-7; 8 bases agree with TRBD1. The junction had 6 bases not matched to a gene; V was cut back by 3 bases and J by 5 bases. This CDR3 has 14 amino acids. Looked up from germline, CDR1 is SGHVS and CDR2 is FNYEAQ. CDR3 in amino acids: CASSFNRQGHEQYF. CDR3 DNA sequence: TGTGCCAGCAGCTTCAACCGACAGGGGCACGAGCAGTACTTC.

V and J are TRBV9 and TRBJ1-3; D not certain. V dropped 0 bases and J dropped 2 bases, with 9 bases sitting between them. The CDR3 extends over 15 amino acids. In germline, CDR1 is SGDLS, CDR2 YYNGEE. CDR3 bases: TGTGCCAGCAGCGTAGCCCGAGGTACTGGAAACACCATATATTTT. Its protein product is CASSVARGTGNTIYF.

This chain links TRBV6-1 with TRBJ1-5; D call uncertain. From germline, CDR1 is MNHNS and CDR2 SASEGT. Trimming shortened V by 8 bases and J by 3 bases, and 11 bases separated the two germline ends. CDR3 size: 13 residues. This CDR3 reads CASQEFSNQPQHF. In DNA, the CDR3 is TGTGCCAGCCAGGAATTTTCCAATCAGCCCCAGCATTTT.

This chain links TRBV27 with TRBJ1-1; D is undetermined. CDR1 is MNHEY, CDR2 SMNVEV, per germline (reference sequence). The CDR3 sequence is 14 residues long. V was pared by 6 bases and J by 1 base, with 12 bases between. CDR3 sequence: CASSRVGRNTEAFF. Here the CDR3 DNA reads TGTGCCAGCAGCCGAGTGGGGAGGAACACTGAAGCTTTCTTT.

V usage is TRBV28 and J usage is TRBJ1-5, with 8 bases matching TRBD1. Germline CDR1 and CDR2: MDHEN and SYDVKM. V lost 7 bases and J lost 3; bases outside the gene matches: 8. The CDR3 is made up of 15 amino acids. CDR3 in amino acids: CASNTQGGVNQPQHF. The CDR3 coding sequence is TGTGCCAGCAATACACAGGGGGGCGTCAATCAGCCCCAGCATTTT.

J is TRBJ2-1 and V is TRBV4-3, with 7 bases fitting TRBD2. Germline V gene sequence: CDR1 LGHNA, CDR2 YSLEER. CDR3 length equals 16 residues. V was clipped by 2 bases and J by 3 bases; unmatched bases: 7. This chain's CDR3 is CASSQQNSGNYNEQFF. The CDR3 nucleotides read TGCGCCAGCAGCCAACAGAACAGCGGGAACTACAATGAGCAGTTCTTC.

This rearrangement joins TRBV7-3 to TRBJ2-1; D is uncertain. This CDR3 contains 14 residues. V was trimmed by 5 bases and J by 7 bases, leaving 15 bases between them. From germline, CDR1 is SGHTA and CDR2 FQGTGA. The CDR3, as DNA: TGTGCCAGCAGCCACGGTCGTGAGCGTAATGAGCAGTTCTTC. This encodes CASSHGRERNEQFF.

The rearrangement uses TRBV7-8 and TRBJ1-4, with D perhaps matching TRBD1 (6 bases). The CDR3 runs 22 residues. The germline CDR1 and CDR2 sequences are SGHVS and FQNEAQ. V gave up 0 bases and J gave up 0 bases, with 26 bases separating them. The CDR3: CASSLARFIIQGGATTNEKLFF. The CDR3 coding sequence is TGTGCCAGCAGCTTAGCGCGATTCATCATACAGGGAGGGGCGACAACTAATGAAAAACTGTTTTTT.

The chain has TRBV5-1 and TRBJ2-2; D gene ambiguous. The CDR3 sequence is 15 residues long. Looked up from germline, CDR1 is SGHRS and CDR2 is YFSETQ. Trimming removed 0 bases at V and 1 base at J, with 7 bases between. The CDR3 sequence: CASSLDPVNTGELFF. The CDR3 coding sequence is TGCGCCAGCAGCTTGGATCCAGTGAACACCGGGGAGCTGTTTTTT.

The V gene is TRBV11-2, the J gene TRBJ2-7; tentative D call: TRBD1 (6 bases). Germline V gene sequence: CDR1 SGHAT, CDR2 FQNNGV. Trimming took 2 bases from V and 0 from J, leaving 14 bases between them. The CDR3 has 16 amino acids. CDR3 bases: TGTGCCAGCAGCTTACCCTTGCGGACAGACTCCTACGAGCAGTACTTC. Translated, it gives CASSLPLRTDSYEQYF.

The chain carries TRBV5-1 and TRBJ2-3; D might be TRBD2 (6 bases). In germline, CDR1 is SGHRS, CDR2 YFSETQ. The CDR3 length is 14 residues. V was shortened by 4 bases and J by 1 base, with 10 bases between the two germline ends. The CDR3 region is CASSGPGGTDTQYF. The CDR3 DNA reads as TGCGCCAGCAGCGGACCGGGGGGCACAGATACGCAGTATTTT. The whole variable domain, remainder taken from reference TRBV5-1 and TRBJ2-3, is KAGVTQTPRYLIKTRGQQVTLSCSPISGHRSVSWYQQTPGQGLQFLFEYFSETQRNKGNFPGRFSGRQFSNSRSEMNVSTLELGDSALYLCASSGPGGTDTQYFGPGTRLTVL.

This chain uses TRBV5-1 with TRBJ2-3; perhaps TRBD2 as D (5 bases). CDR1 and CDR2 from the germline V gene are SGHRS and YFSETQ. CDR3 size: 14 residues. Trimming stripped 2 bases from V and 5 bases from J, with 12 bases between. The CDR3 sequence: CASSLGEGLDTQYF. The CDR3 nucleotides read TGCGCCAGCAGCTTAGGAGAGGGCCTAGATACGCAGTATTTT. Full variable domain (missing parts from reference TRBV5-1 and TRBJ2-3): KAGVTQTPRYLIKTRGQQVTLSCSPISGHRSVSWYQQTPGQGLQFLFEYFSETQRNKGNFPGRFSGRQFSNSRSEMNVSTLELGDSALYLCASSLGEGLDTQYFGPGTRLTVL.

This chain links TRBV6-5 with TRBJ1-2; no firm D call. With 4 bases removed from V and 8 bases from J, the gap between germline ends came to 17 bases. The CDR3 sequence is 14 residues long. Per germline, CDR1 MNHEY and CDR2 SVGAGI. The CDR3 DNA is TGTGCCAGCAGTTTGACCGGACTTCCCGGAGGCTACACCTTC. Protein: CASSLTGLPGGYTF.

The chain has TRBV5-1 and TRBJ1-3; the D gene is possibly TRBD1 (6 bases). Germline lookup yields CDR1 SGHRS and CDR2 YFSETQ. This CDR3 contains 18 residues. Trimming stripped 0 bases from V and 2 bases from J, with 18 bases between. CDR3 nucleotide sequence: TGCGCCAGCAGCTTGGGGGTTTCGACAGGTCTAACTGGAAACACCATATATTTT. It translates to CASSLGVSTGLTGNTIYF.

V and J are TRBV29-1 and TRBJ2-5, with 10 bases identical to TRBD2. J lost 3 bases, V lost 0 bases, and 10 bases had no gene match. Germline values: CDR1 SQVTM, CDR2 ANQGSEA. The CDR3 sequence is 17 residues long. CDR3 nucleotide sequence: TGCAGCGTTGAAGATTGGGCTAGCGGGAGAGGGGAAGAGACCCAGTACTTC. It yields the protein CSVEDWASGRGEETQYF.

The rearrangement links TRBV2 to TRBJ2-1; the D gene is possibly TRBD1 (6 bases). Germline V lookup: CDR1 SNHLY, CDR2 FYNNEI. Trimming removed 4 bases from V and 8 bases from J, with 30 bases in between. This CDR3 comprises 19 residues. CDR3 residues: CASSGDTGNRGFGEYEQFF. CDR3 sequence (DNA): TGTGCCAGCAGTGGGGACACGGGTAACCGCGGGTTTGGGGAATATGAGCAGTTCTTC.

The chain couples TRBV7-2 to TRBJ1-1; 7 nucleotides agree with TRBD1. J lost 3 bases, V lost 2 bases, and 0 bases had no gene match. CDR3 length: 13 amino acids. Germline V gene sequence: CDR1 SGHTA, CDR2 FQGNSA. This CDR3 is CASSLRGHTEAFF. The CDR3 DNA reads TGTGCCAGCAGCTTAAGGGGGCACACTGAAGCTTTCTTT.

The rearrangement joins TRBV28 to TRBJ2-7, with D perhaps TRBD1 (6 bases). Per the germline V gene, CDR1 is MDHEN and CDR2 is SYDVKM. This CDR3 is built from 14 residues. V gave up 3 bases and J gave up 3 bases, with 12 bases separating them. The CDR3 DNA is TGTGCCAGCAGTTTGAGGGGGACGGTCTACGAGCAGTACTTC. Its protein product is CASSLRGTVYEQYF. The variable domain in full, completed from reference TRBV28 and TRBJ2-7, reads DVKVTQSSRYLVKRTGEKVFLECVQDMDHENMFWYRQDPGLGLRLIYFSYDVKMKEKGDIPEGYSVSREKKERFSLILESASTNQTSMYLCASSLRGTVYEQYFGPGTRLTVT.

The chain has TRBV6-1 and TRBJ2-5; D may be TRBD1 (5 bases). CDR1 MNHNS and CDR2 SASEGT come from the germline V gene. The CDR3 extends over 15 amino acids. V lost 5 bases, J lost 4 bases, and 17 bases lay in between. CDR3 sequence: CASSRYPGRSETQYF. DNA for the CDR3: TGTGCCAGCAGTCGATACCCAGGGCGGTCAGAGACCCAGTACTTC.

The chain carries TRBV2 and TRBJ1-2; D not certain. This CDR3 region has 12 residues. The V end was cut by 4 bases, the J end by 4 bases, with 7 bases between. Per germline, CDR1 SNHLY and CDR2 FYNNEI. The CDR3 is CASSARIYGYTF. CDR3 DNA: TGTGCCAGCAGTGCCAGAATCTATGGCTACACCTTC. Looking up the rest from reference TRBV2 and TRBJ1-2 gives the full variable domain: EPEVTQTPSHQVTQMGQEVILRCVPISNHLYFYWYRQILGQKVEFLVSFYNNEISEKSEIFDDQFSVERPDGSNFTLKIRSTKLEDSAMYFCASSARIYGYTFGSGTRLTVV.

This clone occurred once. The chain links TRBV11-2 to TRBJ1-2, with 9 bases aligning to TRBD1. Looked up from germline, CDR1 is SGHAT and CDR2 is FQNNGV. The J segment lost 4 bases and the V segment lost 6 bases, leaving 12 bases of the junction unmatched. The CDR3 totals 16 residues. The CDR3: CASSRDPGQGVYGYTF. In DNA, the CDR3 is TGTGCCAGCAGTAGGGATCCGGGACAGGGTGTCTATGGCTACACCTTC.

This clone was found a few times. This chain connects TRBV6-5 to TRBJ2-1, with 9 bases lining up with TRBD2. This CDR3 comprises 16 residues. J lost 9 bases, V lost 0 bases, and 9 bases had no gene match. Germline-derived CDR1 and CDR2 are MNHEY and SVGAGI. CDR3 bases: TGTGCCAGCAGTTACTCGACGTCACTAGCGGGCGGTGAGCAGTTCTTC. Translation: CASSYSTSLAGGEQFF.

The chain has TRBV5-1 and TRBJ2-7, with D perhaps TRBD2 (6 bases). Germline CDR1 is SGHRS and CDR2 is YFSETQ. V lost 4 bases and J 5 bases, leaving 10 bases between the germline ends. CDR3 length equals 12 residues. CDR3 DNA sequence: TGCGCCAGCAGCCTTGGAGGGGACGAGCAGTACTTC. Amino acids: CASSLGGDEQYF.